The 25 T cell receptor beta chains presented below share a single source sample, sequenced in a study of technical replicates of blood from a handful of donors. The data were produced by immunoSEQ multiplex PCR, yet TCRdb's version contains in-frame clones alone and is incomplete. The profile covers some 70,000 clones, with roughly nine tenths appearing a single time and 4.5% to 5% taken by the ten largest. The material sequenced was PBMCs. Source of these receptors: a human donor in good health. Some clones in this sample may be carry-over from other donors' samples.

The chain's CDR3 is CASSQLALWNEQFF. In nucleotides, the CDR3 is TGTGCCAGCAGCCAACTAGCGCTTTGGAATGAGCAGTTCTTC. V usage is TRBV7-2 and J usage is TRBJ2-1; 7 bases fit TRBD2. Germline V CDR1 and CDR2: SGHTA, FQGNSA. V shed 5 bases and J 7 bases; nucleotides not matched to a gene: 8. The CDR3 is made up of 14 amino acids.

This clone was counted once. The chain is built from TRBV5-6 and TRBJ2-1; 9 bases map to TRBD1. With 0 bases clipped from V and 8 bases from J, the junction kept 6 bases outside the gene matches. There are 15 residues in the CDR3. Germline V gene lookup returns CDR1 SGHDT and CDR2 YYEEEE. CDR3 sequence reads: CASSLDRGPEHEQFF. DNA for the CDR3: TGTGCCAGCAGCTTGGACAGGGGGCCCGAACATGAGCAGTTCTTC. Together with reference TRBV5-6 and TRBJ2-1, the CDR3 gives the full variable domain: DAGVTQSPTHLIKTRGQQVTLRCSPKSGHDTVSWYQQALGQGPQFIFQYYEEEERQRGNFPDRFSGHQFPNYSSELNVNALLLGDSALYLCASSLDRGPEHEQFFGPGTRLTVL.

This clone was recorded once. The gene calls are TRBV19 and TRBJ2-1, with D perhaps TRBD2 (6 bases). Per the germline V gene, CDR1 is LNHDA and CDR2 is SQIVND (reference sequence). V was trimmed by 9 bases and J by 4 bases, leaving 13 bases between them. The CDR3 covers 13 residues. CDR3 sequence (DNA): TGTGCCAGCGACTTCGGAGGGTACAATGAGCAGTTCTTC. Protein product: CASDFGGYNEQFF.

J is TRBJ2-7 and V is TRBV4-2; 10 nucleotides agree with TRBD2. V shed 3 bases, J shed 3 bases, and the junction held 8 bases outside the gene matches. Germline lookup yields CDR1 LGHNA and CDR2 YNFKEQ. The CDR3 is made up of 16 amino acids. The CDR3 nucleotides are TGTGCCAGCAGCCAGTCTGCTAGCGGGAGCGACTACGAGCAGTACTTC. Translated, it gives CASSQSASGSDYEQYF.

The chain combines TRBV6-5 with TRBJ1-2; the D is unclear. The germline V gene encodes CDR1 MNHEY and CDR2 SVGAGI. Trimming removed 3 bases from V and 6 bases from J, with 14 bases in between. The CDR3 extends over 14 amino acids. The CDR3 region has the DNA TGTGCCAGCAGTTATAAGCGGGGAGTAGATGGCTACACCTTC. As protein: CASSYKRGVDGYTF.

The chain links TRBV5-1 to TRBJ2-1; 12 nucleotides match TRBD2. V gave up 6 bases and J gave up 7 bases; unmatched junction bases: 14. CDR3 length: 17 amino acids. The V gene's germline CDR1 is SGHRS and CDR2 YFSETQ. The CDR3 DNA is TGCGCCAGCACCCCCCGGTGGGGAACTAGCGGGAGGAATGAGCAGTTCTTC. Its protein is CASTPRWGTSGRNEQFF. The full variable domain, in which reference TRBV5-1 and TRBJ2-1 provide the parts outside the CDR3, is KAGVTQTPRYLIKTRGQQVTLSCSPISGHRSVSWYQQTPGQGLQFLFEYFSETQRNKGNFPGRFSGRQFSNSRSEMNVSTLELGDSALYLCASTPRWGTSGRNEQFFGPGTRLTVL.

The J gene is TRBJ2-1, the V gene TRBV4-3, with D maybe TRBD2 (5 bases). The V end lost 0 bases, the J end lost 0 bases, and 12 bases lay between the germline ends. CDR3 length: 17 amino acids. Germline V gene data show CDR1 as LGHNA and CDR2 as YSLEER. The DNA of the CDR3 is TGCGCCAGCAGCCAAGATTCGGTAGCGAGCTCCTACAATGAGCAGTTCTTC. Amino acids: CASSQDSVASSYNEQFF.

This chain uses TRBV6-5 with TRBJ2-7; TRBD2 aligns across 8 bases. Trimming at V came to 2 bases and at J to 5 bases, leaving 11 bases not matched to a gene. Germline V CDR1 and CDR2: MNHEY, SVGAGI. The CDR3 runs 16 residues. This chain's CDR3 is CASSYGGGGSANEQYF. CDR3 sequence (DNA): TGTGCCAGCAGTTACGGGGGCGGGGGGAGTGCTAACGAGCAGTACTTC.

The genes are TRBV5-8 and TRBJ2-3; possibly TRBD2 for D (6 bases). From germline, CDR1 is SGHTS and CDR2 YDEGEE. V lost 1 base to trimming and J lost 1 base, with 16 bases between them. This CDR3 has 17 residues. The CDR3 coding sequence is TGTGCCAGCAGCTTGTTGCAGCGGTGGAGGGGCACAGATACGCAGTATTTT. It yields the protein CASSLLQRWRGTDTQYF.

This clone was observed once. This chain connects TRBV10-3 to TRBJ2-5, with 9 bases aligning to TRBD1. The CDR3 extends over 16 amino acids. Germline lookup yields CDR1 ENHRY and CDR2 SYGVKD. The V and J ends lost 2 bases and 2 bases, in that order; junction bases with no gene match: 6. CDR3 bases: TGTGCCATCAGTGAGGGGGGACAGGGAAAACAAGAGACCCAGTACTTC. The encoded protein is CAISEGGQGKQETQYF.

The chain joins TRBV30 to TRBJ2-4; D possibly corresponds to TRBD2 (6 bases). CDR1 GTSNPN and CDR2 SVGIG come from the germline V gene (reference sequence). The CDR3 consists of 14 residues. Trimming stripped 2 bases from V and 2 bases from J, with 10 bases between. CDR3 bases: TGTGCCTGGAGTCACGGAGGGACCAAAAACATTCAGTACTTC. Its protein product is CAWSHGGTKNIQYF.

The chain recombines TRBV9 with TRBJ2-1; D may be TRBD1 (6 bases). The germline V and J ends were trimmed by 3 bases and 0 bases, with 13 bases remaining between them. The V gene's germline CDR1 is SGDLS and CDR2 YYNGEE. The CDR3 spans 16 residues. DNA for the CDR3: TGTGCCAGCAGCGGGGGGCGGCCTAGCTCCTACAATGAGCAGTTCTTC. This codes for CASSGGRPSSYNEQFF.

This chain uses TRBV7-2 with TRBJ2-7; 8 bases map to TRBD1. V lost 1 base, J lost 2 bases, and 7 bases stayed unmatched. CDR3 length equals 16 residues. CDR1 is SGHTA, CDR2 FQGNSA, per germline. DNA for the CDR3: TGTGCCAGCAGCTTAGGCTTCCGGACAGGGCCCTACGAGCAGTACTTC. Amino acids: CASSLGFRTGPYEQYF.

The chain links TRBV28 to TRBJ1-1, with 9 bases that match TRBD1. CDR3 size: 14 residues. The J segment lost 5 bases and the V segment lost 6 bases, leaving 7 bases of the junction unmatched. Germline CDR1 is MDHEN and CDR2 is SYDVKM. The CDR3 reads CASRGDRVGTEAFF. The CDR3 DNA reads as TGTGCCAGCAGGGGGGACAGGGTAGGGACTGAAGCTTTCTTT. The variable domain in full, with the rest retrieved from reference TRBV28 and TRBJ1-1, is DVKVTQSSRYLVKRTGEKVFLECVQDMDHENMFWYRQDPGLGLRLIYFSYDVKMKEKGDIPEGYSVSREKKERFSLILESASTNQTSMYLCASRGDRVGTEAFFGQGTRLTVV.

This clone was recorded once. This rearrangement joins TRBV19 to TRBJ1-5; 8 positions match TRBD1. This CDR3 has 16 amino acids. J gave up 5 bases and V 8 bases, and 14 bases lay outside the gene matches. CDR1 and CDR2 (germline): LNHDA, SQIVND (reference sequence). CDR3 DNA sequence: TGTGCCAGTGGACGCCCAATTGGACAGGGCTATCAGCCCCAGCATTTT. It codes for CASGRPIGQGYQPQHF.

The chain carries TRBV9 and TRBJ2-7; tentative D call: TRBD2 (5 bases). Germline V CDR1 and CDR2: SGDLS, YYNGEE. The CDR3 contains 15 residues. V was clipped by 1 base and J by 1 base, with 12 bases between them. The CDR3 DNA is TGTGCCAGCAGCGTAAGAGGACTCTCGTCCTACGAGCAGTACTTC. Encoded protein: CASSVRGLSSYEQYF.

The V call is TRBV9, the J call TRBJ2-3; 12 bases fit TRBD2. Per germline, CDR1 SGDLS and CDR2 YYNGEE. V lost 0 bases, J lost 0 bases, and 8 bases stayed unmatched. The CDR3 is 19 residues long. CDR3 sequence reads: CASSVAGTSGPTSTDTQYF. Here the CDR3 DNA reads TGTGCCAGCAGCGTAGCCGGGACTAGCGGGCCCACTAGCACAGATACGCAGTATTTT. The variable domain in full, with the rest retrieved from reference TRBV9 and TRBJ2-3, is DSGVTQTPKHLITATGQRVTLRCSPRSGDLSVYWYQQSLDQGLQFLIQYYNGEERAKGNILERFSAQQFPDLHSELNLSSLELGDSALYFCASSVAGTSGPTSTDTQYFGPGTRLTVL.

This CDR3 is CASSHGQTGDTQYF. The CDR3 DNA is TGTGCCAGCAGTCACGGACAAACGGGAGATACGCAGTATTTT. The gene calls are TRBV7-6 and TRBJ2-3; tentatively, D is TRBD1 (5 bases). This CDR3 spans 14 amino acids. Trimming stripped 6 bases from V and 5 bases from J, with 15 bases between. Germline lookup yields CDR1 SGHVS and CDR2 FNYEAQ.

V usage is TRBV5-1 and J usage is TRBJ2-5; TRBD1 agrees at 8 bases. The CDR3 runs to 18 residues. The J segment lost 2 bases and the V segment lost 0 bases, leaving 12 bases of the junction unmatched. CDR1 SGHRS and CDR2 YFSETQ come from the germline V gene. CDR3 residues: CASSLGQGALRGQETQYF. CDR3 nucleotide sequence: TGCGCCAGCAGCTTGGGGCAGGGGGCTTTACGTGGTCAAGAGACCCAGTACTTC.

The CDR3: CASSLGAVRGPGNEQFF. The CDR3 DNA is TGTGCCAGCAGCCTGGGGGCGGTTAGGGGCCCAGGGAATGAGCAGTTCTTC. V gene TRBV5-4 combines with J gene TRBJ2-1, with a tentative D call TRBD1 (6 bases). The CDR3 contains 17 residues. Germline V gene sequence: CDR1 SGHNT, CDR2 YYREEE (reference sequence). Trimming removed 4 bases from V and 7 bases from J, with 24 bases in between.

The CDR3 reads CASSLRKTDTQYF. As DNA, the CDR3 is TGTGCCAGCAGCTTGCGGAAAACAGATACGCAGTATTTT. The V gene is TRBV7-3, the J gene TRBJ2-3; D remains ambiguous. This CDR3 contains 13 residues. Germline assignment: CDR1 SGHTA and CDR2 FQGTGA. Between the trimmed V and J ends, which lost 3 bases and 3 bases, there was a span of 7 bases.

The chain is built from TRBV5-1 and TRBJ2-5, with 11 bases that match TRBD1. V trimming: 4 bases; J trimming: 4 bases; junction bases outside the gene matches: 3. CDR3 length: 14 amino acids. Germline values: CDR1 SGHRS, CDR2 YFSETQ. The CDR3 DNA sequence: TGCGCCAGCAGCCCTGGGACAGGGGGAGAGACCCAGTACTTC. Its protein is CASSPGTGGETQYF.

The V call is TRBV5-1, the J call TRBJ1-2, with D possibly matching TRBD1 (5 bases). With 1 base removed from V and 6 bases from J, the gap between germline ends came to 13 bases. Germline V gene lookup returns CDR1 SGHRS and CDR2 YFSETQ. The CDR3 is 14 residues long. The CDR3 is CASSLFGGEDGYTF. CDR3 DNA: TGCGCCAGCAGCTTGTTCGGAGGGGAAGATGGCTACACCTTC.

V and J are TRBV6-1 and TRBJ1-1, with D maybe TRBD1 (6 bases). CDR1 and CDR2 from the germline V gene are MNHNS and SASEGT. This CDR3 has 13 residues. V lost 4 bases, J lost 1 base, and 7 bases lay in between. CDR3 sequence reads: CASSVQGNTEAFF. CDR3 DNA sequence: TGTGCCAGCAGTGTACAGGGGAACACTGAAGCTTTCTTT.

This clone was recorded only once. CDR3 nucleotides: TGTGCCAGCAGGGCACAGGGGGCCGCGGGCACTGAAGCTTTCTTT. This sequence encodes CASRAQGAAGTEAFF. The rearrangement uses TRBV2 and TRBJ1-1, with TRBD1 identical over 9 bases. CDR1 is SNHLY, CDR2 FYNNEI, per germline. J was trimmed by 4 bases and V by 6 bases; bases with no gene match: 9. The CDR3 length is 15 residues.